This passage covers 32 T cell receptor beta chains from one sample sequenced in a study of CD8 T cells in Susac syndrome. RNA, at about 0.5 to 1 ug, was reverse transcribed with random hexamers. Each CDR3 protein gets one entry after TCRdb re-called the immunoSEQ multiplex PCR reads with MiXCR. The sample shows tens of thousands of distinct CDR3 sequences, less than 95% of them seen only once. The sequenced sample was CD8+ T cells from PBMCs. The receptor source for this set is a human donor with Susac syndrome.

The V and J genes are TRBV29-1 and TRBJ2-3; 9 nucleotides agree with TRBD1. The germline gives CDR1 SQVTM, CDR2 ANQGSEA. The V and J ends lost 1 base and 9 bases, in that order; junction bases with no gene match: 23. This CDR3 spans 19 amino acids. CDR3 nucleotides: TGCAGCGTTGAAGGTTTGACGATACAGGGGGCGCCGCGGGAACGCACGCAGTATTTT. It yields the protein CSVEGLTIQGAPRERTQYF.

The CDR3 reads CASGLTGSPKDQETQYF. The CDR3 DNA reads as TGTGCTAGTGGTTTAACGGGTAGCCCGAAGGACCAAGAGACCCAGTACTTC. V gene TRBV12-5 combines with J gene TRBJ2-5; unclear D gene. CDR1 is LGHNT, CDR2 FRNRAP, per germline. Trimming took 3 bases from V and 0 from J, leaving 17 bases between them. CDR3 length: 17 amino acids.

The chain joins TRBV5-1 to TRBJ2-1; TRBD2 agrees at 8 bases. CDR1 is SGHRS, CDR2 YFSETQ, per germline. V lost 2 bases and J lost 5; bases outside the gene matches: 15. This CDR3 comprises 18 residues. The CDR3 nucleotides read TGCGCCAGCAGCTTACGAGCGGGGGAAGCGCATACACACAATGAGCAGTTCTTC. This encodes CASSLRAGEAHTHNEQFF.

This clonotype was detected once. This chain joins TRBV13 and TRBJ2-7; D remains ambiguous. Trimming stripped 4 bases from V and 7 bases from J, with 8 bases between. This CDR3 has 11 residues. CDR1 is PRHDT and CDR2 is FYEKMQ in the germline V gene (reference sequence). In DNA form, the CDR3 reads TGTGCCAGCAGCTCCTCTTGGGAGCAGTACTTC. Its translation is CASSSSWEQYF.

This clonotype was recorded once. The J gene is TRBJ1-1, the V gene TRBV24-1, with D possibly matching TRBD1 (5 bases). Deletions cut 5 bases from V and 8 bases from J, with 17 bases between. The CDR3 extends over 14 amino acids. Germline CDR1 and CDR2: KGHDR and SFDVKD. The CDR3 nucleotides read TGTGCCACCAGTGGCCGGGCCCGTGGGGGGGAAGCTTTCTTT. Its protein product is CATSGRARGGEAFF.

The chain recombines TRBV13 with TRBJ2-5; TRBD2 matches at 7 bases. Trimming took 0 bases from V and 3 from J; bases not matched to a gene: 1. The CDR3 length is 14 residues. The V gene's germline CDR1 is PRHDT and CDR2 FYEKMQ (reference sequence). CDR3 sequence reads: CASSLGLAEETQYF. DNA for the CDR3: TGTGCCAGCAGCTTAGGTCTAGCGGAAGAGACCCAGTACTTC.

The J gene is TRBJ2-5, the V gene TRBV7-3, with TRBD1 identical over 9 bases. Germline values: CDR1 SGHTA, CDR2 FQGTGA. The CDR3 length is 15 residues. V dropped 5 bases and J dropped 5; count of bases not matched to a gene: 9. CDR3 in DNA: TGTGCCAGCAGCCCATACAGGGGGCGGCGTGAGACCCAGTACTTC. This translates into CASSPYRGRRETQYF. The full variable domain, completed using reference TRBV7-3 and TRBJ2-5, is GAGVSQTPSNKVTEKGKYVELRCDPISGHTALYWYRQSLGQGPEFLIYFQGTGAADDSGLPNDRFFAVRPEGSVSTLKIQRTERGDSAVYLCASSPYRGRRETQYFGPGTRLLVL.

This clonotype was detected once. This chain connects TRBV7-8 to TRBJ2-2; 9 nucleotides align to TRBD2. This CDR3 spans 15 amino acids. Germline V lookup: CDR1 SGHVS, CDR2 FQNEAQ. Unmatched junction bases numbered 7, after V lost 5 bases and J lost 6 bases. This chain's CDR3 is CASSPEAGGPGELFF. The CDR3, as DNA: TGTGCCAGCAGCCCTGAGGCGGGGGGGCCCGGGGAGCTGTTTTTT.

This clonotype was seen only once. The V call is TRBV20-1, the J call TRBJ2-2; D not certain. The CDR3 consists of 12 residues. Germline V gene sequence: CDR1 DFQATT, CDR2 SNEGSKA (reference sequence). V was pared by 1 base and J by 0 bases, with 0 bases between. CDR3 protein: CSARANTGELFF. DNA of the CDR3: TGCAGTGCTAGAGCGAACACCGGGGAGCTGTTTTTT.

The chain links TRBV11-2 to TRBJ2-5, with D unclear. The CDR3 runs to 15 residues. Germline CDR1 SGHAT, CDR2 FQNNGV. V was clipped by 1 base and J by 9 bases, with 18 bases between them. The CDR3 spells CASSLAPVPHEAQYF. The CDR3 bases are TGTGCCAGCAGCTTAGCCCCGGTTCCCCACGAAGCCCAGTACTTC.

The rearrangement uses TRBV28 and TRBJ1-5; 7 positions agree with TRBD1. Germline trimming cut 4 bases from V and 0 bases from J; bases unmatched to any gene: 6. The CDR3 has 16 amino acids. Germline values: CDR1 MDHEN, CDR2 SYDVKM. For the CDR3, the DNA is TGTGCCAGCAGTTCCAGGACAGGCTATAGCAATCAGCCCCAGCATTTT. It yields the protein CASSSRTGYSNQPQHF. Full variable domain (outside the CDR3, taken from reference TRBV28 and TRBJ1-5): DVKVTQSSRYLVKRTGEKVFLECVQDMDHENMFWYRQDPGLGLRLIYFSYDVKMKEKGDIPEGYSVSREKKERFSLILESASTNQTSMYLCASSSRTGYSNQPQHFGDGTRLSIL.

The chain joins TRBV12-3 or TRBV12-4 to TRBJ2-4, with D perhaps given as TRBD1 or TRBD2 (5 bases each). CDR3 size: 16 residues. Trimming shortened V by 3 bases and J by 4 bases, and 16 bases separated the two germline ends. CDR3 in amino acids: CASSLSSRGAKNIQYF. The CDR3 DNA reads TGTGCCAGCAGTTTGTCCTCGAGGGGTGCGAAAAACATTCAGTACTTC.

The chain employs TRBV9 and TRBJ1-2; D call uncertain. Trimming stripped 3 bases from V and 4 bases from J, with 13 bases between. Germline V gene data show CDR1 as SGDLS and CDR2 as YYNGEE. The CDR3 totals 14 residues. The CDR3 loop is CASSGKTPFYGYTF. The CDR3 DNA reads TGTGCCAGCAGCGGCAAGACCCCTTTCTATGGCTACACCTTC. Full variable domain (remainder filled in from reference TRBV9 and TRBJ1-2): DSGVTQTPKHLITATGQRVTLRCSPRSGDLSVYWYQQSLDQGLQFLIQYYNGEERAKGNILERFSAQQFPDLHSELNLSSLELGDSALYFCASSGKTPFYGYTFGSGTRLTVV.

The V gene is TRBV7-9, the J gene TRBJ2-7; D is possibly TRBD2 (5 bases). Per the germline V gene, CDR1 is SEHNR and CDR2 is FQNEAQ (reference sequence). This CDR3 comprises 12 residues. V shed 4 bases and J shed 6 bases, with 10 bases lying between them. In DNA, the CDR3 is TGTGCCAGCAGCTCCCCGGGGTCCGAGCAGTACTTC. It yields the protein CASSSPGSEQYF. The whole variable domain, remainder taken from reference TRBV7-9 and TRBJ2-7, is DTGVSQNPRHKITKRGQNVTFRCDPISEHNRLYWYRQTLGQGPEFLTYFQNEAQLEKSRLLSDRFSAERPKGSFSTLEIQRTEQGDSAMYLCASSSPGSEQYFGPGTRLTVT.

The gene calls are TRBV20-1 and TRBJ2-5, with 10 bases aligning to TRBD2. The junction had 13 bases not matched to a gene; V was cut back by 8 bases and J by 4 bases. There are 15 residues in the CDR3. Germline CDR1 is DFQATT and CDR2 is SNEGSKA (reference sequence). In DNA, the CDR3 is TGCAGTCCCCCGCCTCGAGCGGGGGGGCCAGAGACCCAGTACTTC. Residues: CSPPPRAGGPETQYF.

In this sample, this clonotype turned up once. J is TRBJ2-1 and V is TRBV4-1, with TRBD2 matching over 13 bases. Germline lookup yields CDR1 MGHRA and CDR2 YSYEKL. The CDR3 runs to 19 residues. Trimming cost V 3 bases and J 5 bases; bases outside gene matches: 13. DNA for the CDR3: TGCGCCAGCAGCCACCTACTAGCGGGGGGGCCTCTTTTCGACAATGAGCAGTTCTTC. Its translation: CASSHLLAGGPLFDNEQFF.

The chain carries TRBV27 and TRBJ1-1, with D possibly TRBD1 on 5 matching bases. V was cut by 8 bases and J by 5 bases, with 18 bases left in between. Germline V lookup: CDR1 MNHEY, CDR2 SMNVEV (reference sequence). This CDR3 has 14 amino acids. CDR3 sequence: CASSARGGSTEAFF. The CDR3 bases are TGTGCCAGCTCAGCGCGGGGGGGGAGTACTGAAGCTTTCTTT.

To note about this clonotype: One end of the junction fails to match germline, which may point to a read error. This chain connects TRBV7-2 to TRBJ2-5; maybe TRBD2 (6 bases). The CDR3 length is 13 residues. The germline V gene has CDR1 SGHTA and CDR2 FQGNSA. This CDR3 is CASSLAVTGTQQF. CDR3 sequence (DNA): TGTGCCAGCAGCTTAGCGGTTACCGGGACTCAGCAGTTC.

The chain couples TRBV20-1 to TRBJ2-7, with D possibly called TRBD1 or TRBD2 (7 bases each). The germline V gene has CDR1 DFQATT and CDR2 SNEGSKA (reference sequence). The CDR3 has 13 residues. V was trimmed by 0 bases and J by 5 bases, leaving 11 bases between them. The CDR3 DNA reads as TGCAGTGCTAGAGACAGGGGGGGAGACGAGCAGTACTTC. Protein: CSARDRGGDEQYF.

The rearrangement joins TRBV6-2 or TRBV6-3 to TRBJ1-6; D is undetermined. Per germline, CDR1 MNHEY and CDR2 SVGEGT. The V end lost 0 bases, the J end lost 10 bases, and 10 bases lay between the germline ends. CDR3 size: 14 residues. The CDR3 DNA reads TGTGCCAGCAGTTACTCCGGCGGGTTCTCACCCCTCCACTTT. Encoded protein: CASSYSGGFSPLHF.

This chain connects TRBV27 to TRBJ1-6; D gene ambiguous. Between the trimmed V and J ends, which lost 7 bases and 7 bases, there was a span of 8 bases. The CDR3 runs to 12 residues. CDR1 is MNHEY and CDR2 is SMNVEV in the germline V gene (reference sequence). CDR3 bases: TGTGCCAGCAATTCCCGAAATTCACCCCTCCACTTT. Its protein product is CASNSRNSPLHF.

The chain combines TRBV27 with TRBJ2-7; D uncertain. Germline CDR1 MNHEY, CDR2 SMNVEV (reference sequence). The CDR3 is made up of 15 amino acids. Trimming cost V 2 bases and J 0 bases, with 11 bases left between them. CDR3 loop: CASSLAIWGSYEQYF. The CDR3 DNA reads as TGTGCCAGCAGTTTAGCTATTTGGGGCTCCTACGAGCAGTACTTC.

The V gene is TRBV5-6, the J gene TRBJ2-7; 9 nucleotides align to TRBD1. The CDR3 is 14 amino acids. J was trimmed by 3 bases and V by 6 bases; bases with no gene match: 7. Germline lookup yields CDR1 SGHDT and CDR2 YYEEEE. This CDR3 is CASTSGTGNYEQYF. Here the CDR3 DNA reads TGTGCCAGCACCTCCGGGACAGGGAACTACGAGCAGTACTTC.

The chain couples TRBV20-1 to TRBJ1-2; D is uncertain. V lost 1 base and J 4 bases, leaving 10 bases between the germline ends. The germline CDR1 and CDR2 sequences are DFQATT and SNEGSKA (reference sequence). The CDR3 is made up of 13 amino acids. The DNA for the CDR3 is TGCAGTGCTAGAGTCGCCCGGTTCTATGGCTACACCTTC. Amino acids: CSARVARFYGYTF.

The genes are TRBV29-1 and TRBJ1-2; TRBD1 matches 7 bases. This CDR3 has 13 amino acids. J lost 2 bases, V lost 5 bases, and 5 bases had no gene match. The germline gives CDR1 SQVTM, CDR2 ANQGSEA. The CDR3 DNA is TGCAGCGTTCTCGGAGGGGGCAACTATGGCTACACCTTC. Translation gives CSVLGGGNYGYTF. Full variable domain (rest looked up from reference TRBV29-1 and TRBJ1-2): SAVISQKPSRDICQRGTSLTIQCQVDSQVTMMFWYRQQPGQSLTLIATANQGSEATYESGFVIDKFPISRPNLTFSTLTVSNMSPEDSSIYLCSVLGGGNYGYTFGSGTRLTVV.

The chain is built from TRBV9 and TRBJ2-1; 7 positions match TRBD1. This CDR3 comprises 15 residues. V was clipped by 4 bases and J by 7 bases; unmatched bases: 11. Germline loops: CDR1 SGDLS, CDR2 YYNGEE. CDR3: CASSLSRDSINEQFF. CDR3 nucleotide sequence: TGTGCCAGCAGCCTAAGTCGGGACAGCATAAATGAGCAGTTCTTC.

This chain links TRBV20-1 with TRBJ2-7; D is unresolved. Germline lookup yields CDR1 DFQATT and CDR2 SNEGSKA (reference sequence). The CDR3 totals 11 residues. Trimming shortened V by 6 bases and J by 13 bases, and 19 bases separated the two germline ends. This CDR3 reads CSASTGPGNYF. The CDR3 DNA reads as TGCAGTGCCTCCACCGGGCCAGGCAACTACTTC.

The gene calls are TRBV19 and TRBJ2-2; a weak D match, TRBD2 (6 bases). CDR1 is LNHDA, CDR2 SQIVND, per germline (reference sequence). This CDR3 comprises 12 residues. V was pared by 5 bases and J by 6 bases, with 7 bases between. Written as DNA, the CDR3 is TGTGCCAGTAGTGGGGAGGCCGGGGAGCTGTTTTTT. As protein: CASSGEAGELFF.

The chain links TRBV12-3 or TRBV12-4 to TRBJ1-2; no firm D call. With 6 bases removed from V and 4 bases from J, the gap between germline ends came to 18 bases. This CDR3 has 15 residues. The CDR3 DNA reads TGTGCCAGCAGCCCCCCGTCGGGGTCCCCCTATGGCTACACCTTC. Translation: CASSPPSGSPYGYTF.

J is TRBJ2-5 and V is TRBV7-9; D ambiguous. The CDR3 totals 14 residues. V shed 5 bases and J shed 2 bases, with 12 bases lying between them. Germline V gene sequence: CDR1 SEHNR, CDR2 FQNEAQ (reference sequence). Here the CDR3 DNA reads TGTGCCAGCAGCCCAAGACTCCCTCAAGAGACCCAGTACTTC. Translated, it gives CASSPRLPQETQYF. Variable domain in full (rest from reference TRBV7-9 and TRBJ2-5): DTGVSQNPRHKITKRGQNVTFRCDPISEHNRLYWYRQTLGQGPEFLTYFQNEAQLEKSRLLSDRFSAERPKGSFSTLEIQRTEQGDSAMYLCASSPRLPQETQYFGPGTRLLVL.

The V gene is TRBV7-9, the J gene TRBJ2-7; 8 positions match TRBD2. Trimming removed 4 bases from V and 7 bases from J; junction bases left unmatched: 9. The germline gives CDR1 SEHNR, CDR2 FQNEAQ (reference sequence). The CDR3 covers 14 residues. The CDR3 DNA reads TGTGCCAGCAGCTATGGACCGGGGGGGCGGGAGCAGTACTTC. It codes for CASSYGPGGREQYF.

In its sample, this clonotype was seen once. The chain links TRBV5-6 to TRBJ2-1; D gene unclear. The CDR3 runs 15 residues. The V gene lost 4 bases and the J gene lost 3 bases, with 14 bases spanning the gap. The V gene's germline CDR1 is SGHDT and CDR2 YYEEEE. The CDR3 DNA reads as TGTGCCAGCAGCCCGCTACACGAGAACTACAATGAGCAGTTCTTC. Translation: CASSPLHENYNEQFF.